This T cell receptor beta chain was found in a study of glioma-infiltrating T cells after dendritic cell vaccination. Looking at the study overall: Three intradermal dendritic cell vaccine injections were given every two weeks.

Isocitrate dehydrogenase mutation was absent in all glioblastoma patients. Findings and limits, study-wide: Patients with more pretreatment TILs had longer time to progression and survival.

A word on this clone: What it binds is unknown.

The primer mix had 60 V beta and 13 J beta primers. Libraries were prepared by immunoSEQ multiplex PCR; TCRdb keeps only in-frame clonotypes and omits some of them. This sample has fewer than 85,000 clones, with 80% to 90% found just once. Germline CDR1 SNHLY, CDR2 FYNNEI. The CDR3 is 14 amino acids. J gave up 2 bases and V 8 bases, and 7 bases lay outside the gene matches. The TCR originated in a human donor with glioblastoma. The chain recombines TRBV2 with TRBJ2-7, with 9 bases matching TRBD1. Sequencing was performed on blood, taken before dendritic cell vaccination. Here the CDR3 reads CASGYGQGPYEQYF. DNA for the CDR3: TGTGCCAGCGGGTATGGACAGGGGCCCTACGAGCAGTACTTC.